These 15 T cell receptor beta chains originate from one sample sequenced in a study of siplizumab effects on memory and regulatory T cells. Sequenced by immunoSEQ multiplex PCR; TCRdb stores in-frame clones only, minus some. Counted here are approximately 82,000 clones, roughly 87% occurring once; the ten biggest clones make up roughly 1.4%. The material sequenced was Tregs sorted from blood. These receptors came from a human donor in good health.

Regarding this clone: Other DNA sequences in this specimen translate into the identical CDR3. The CDR3 sequence is CASRRDSNQPQHF. CDR3 in DNA: TGTGCCAGCAGAAGAGATAGCAATCAGCCCCAGCATTTT. This rearrangement joins TRBV6-5 to TRBJ1-5, with D hard to call. Per the germline V gene, CDR1 is MNHEY and CDR2 is SVGAGI. Trimming left V 6 bases short and J 0 bases short, with 6 bases between. There are 13 residues in the CDR3.

This sequence joins TRBV4-2 and TRBJ2-3, with TRBD2 identical over 11 bases. The germline gives CDR1 LGHNA, CDR2 YNFKEQ. Trimming took 0 bases from V and 5 from J; bases not matched to a gene: 10. This CDR3 spans 18 amino acids. CDR3 nucleotides: TGTGCCAGCAGCCAAGATCTAGTGACTAGCGGGGAGGGAGATACGCAGTATTTT. Protein: CASSQDLVTSGEGDTQYF.

The chain employs TRBV19 and TRBJ1-2, with D perhaps matching TRBD1 (6 bases). CDR1 and CDR2 from the germline V gene are LNHDA and SQIVND (reference sequence). V was trimmed by 4 bases and J by 4 bases, leaving 16 bases between them. The CDR3 length is 15 residues. As DNA, the CDR3 is TGTGCCAGTAGTACCAAGGGGGTCTCTATCTATGGCTACACCTTC. Translated, it gives CASSTKGVSIYGYTF.

The sample holds one count of this clone. The chain links TRBV2 to TRBJ1-1; D is ambiguous. The CDR3 has 11 amino acids. Germline loops: CDR1 SNHLY, CDR2 FYNNEI. V was shortened by 8 bases and J by 6 bases, with 10 bases between the two germline ends. The CDR3 DNA follows: TGTGCCAGCGCCTTTTTCCCTGAAGCTTTCTTT. Encoded protein: CASAFFPEAFF.

This sequence joins TRBV7-6 and TRBJ2-7; D may be TRBD1 or TRBD2 (5 bases each). The germline V and J ends were trimmed by 5 bases and 2 bases, with 10 bases remaining between them. Germline V gives CDR1 SGHVS, CDR2 FNYEAQ. The CDR3 is made up of 13 amino acids. The CDR3 region is CASSGTTAYEQYF. The CDR3 nucleotides read TGTGCCAGCAGCGGGACGACTGCCTACGAGCAGTACTTC.

This chain joins TRBV11-2 and TRBJ1-1; D gene ambiguous. Germline V gene data show CDR1 as SGHAT and CDR2 as FQNNGV. This CDR3 region has 16 residues. The V and J ends lost 0 bases and 4 bases respectively, with 15 bases between them. The CDR3 DNA sequence: TGTGCCAGCAGCTTAGAGAGGTGGGCGGGCCTCACTGAAGCTTTCTTT. Protein: CASSLERWAGLTEAFF.

The gene calls are TRBV10-1 and TRBJ1-1; D is perhaps TRBD1 (5 bases). This CDR3 has 13 residues. V lost 3 bases and J 2 bases, leaving 7 bases between the germline ends. Germline CDR1 WNHNN, CDR2 SYGVQD (reference sequence). The CDR3 is CASSDRGNTEAFF. CDR3 nucleotides: TGCGCCAGCAGTGATAGGGGAAACACTGAAGCTTTCTTT.

The chain is built from TRBV9 and TRBJ2-7; 7 nucleotides align to TRBD2. CDR3 length: 16 amino acids. The germline CDR1 and CDR2 sequences are SGDLS and YYNGEE. V lost 4 bases, J lost 2 bases, and 12 bases stayed unmatched. The CDR3 here is CASSPRRDYYTYEQYF. In nucleotides, the CDR3 is TGTGCCAGCAGCCCCCGGAGGGACTACTATACCTACGAGCAGTACTTC.

The chain is built from TRBV18 and TRBJ2-7; 7 bases map to TRBD2. Losses at the gene ends were 0 bases for V and 4 bases for J; bases not matched to a gene: 6. This CDR3 comprises 15 residues. The V gene's germline CDR1 is KGHSH and CDR2 LQKENI. In nucleotides, the CDR3 is TGTGCCAGCTCACCACCGCATAGGGAGGGATACGAGCAGTACTTC. It codes for CASSPPHREGYEQYF.

The chain uses TRBV28 and TRBJ2-7; the D call may be TRBD1 or TRBD2 (5 bases each). CDR3 size: 15 residues. In germline, CDR1 is MDHEN, CDR2 SYDVKM. V lost 5 bases and J lost 2, with 16 bases in between. The CDR3 sequence is CASSDLWGRPYEQYF. As DNA, the CDR3 is TGTGCCAGCAGTGATTTGTGGGGACGCCCCTACGAGCAGTACTTC. Variable domain in full (rest from reference TRBV28 and TRBJ2-7): DVKVTQSSRYLVKRTGEKVFLECVQDMDHENMFWYRQDPGLGLRLIYFSYDVKMKEKGDIPEGYSVSREKKERFSLILESASTNQTSMYLCASSDLWGRPYEQYFGPGTRLTVT.

The CDR3 DNA reads TGTGCCAGCAGCCCAGTGAGTGGGGGCTCCTCTGGAAACACCATATATTTT. Amino acids: CASSPVSGGSSGNTIYF. J is TRBJ1-3 and V is TRBV7-6; a possible D gene is TRBD1 (6 bases). CDR1 is SGHVS and CDR2 is FNYEAQ in the germline V gene. The CDR3 is made up of 17 amino acids. V lost 5 bases and J 0 bases, leaving 17 bases between the germline ends.

In its sample, this clone was seen once. The chain recombines TRBV6-5 with TRBJ2-2; 8 bases are shared with TRBD2. Germline CDR1 MNHEY, CDR2 SVGAGI. Trimming took 2 bases from V and 7 from J; bases not matched to a gene: 9. This CDR3 has 16 amino acids. The CDR3 DNA follows: TGTGCCAGCAGTTACGGCGGGGGGCCGGAGAGCGGGGAGCTGTTTTTT. Amino acids: CASSYGGGPESGELFF.

The rearrangement joins TRBV7-6 to TRBJ2-5; TRBD1 matches 7 bases. The CDR3 loop spans 15 amino acids. The V and J ends lost 4 bases and 5 bases, in that order; junction bases with no gene match: 10. The germline V gene has CDR1 SGHVS and CDR2 FNYEAQ. The CDR3: CASSSQQGFAETQYF. The CDR3 DNA reads as TGTGCCAGCAGCTCACAACAGGGGTTTGCGGAGACCCAGTACTTC.

This clone was recorded a few times. The chain joins TRBV7-7 to TRBJ2-1; 10 nucleotides line up with TRBD2. V lost 5 bases to trimming and J lost 3 bases; unmatched junction nucleotides: 10. CDR3 length: 17 residues. Germline V CDR1 and CDR2: SSHAT, FNYEAQ (reference sequence). The CDR3 protein is CASSPGLSGGHYNEQFF. DNA of the CDR3: TGTGCCAGCAGCCCTGGGCTTAGCGGGGGGCACTACAATGAGCAGTTCTTC.

This clone turned up a few times. V gene TRBV5-1 combines with J gene TRBJ2-1; TRBD2 matches 11 bases. Germline CDR1 SGHRS, CDR2 YFSETQ. The CDR3 has 16 residues. J was trimmed by 5 bases and V by 1 base; bases with no gene match: 5. CDR3 loop: CASSLRGTSGHNEQFF. The DNA of the CDR3 is TGCGCCAGCAGCTTGAGGGGGACTAGCGGCCACAATGAGCAGTTCTTC.